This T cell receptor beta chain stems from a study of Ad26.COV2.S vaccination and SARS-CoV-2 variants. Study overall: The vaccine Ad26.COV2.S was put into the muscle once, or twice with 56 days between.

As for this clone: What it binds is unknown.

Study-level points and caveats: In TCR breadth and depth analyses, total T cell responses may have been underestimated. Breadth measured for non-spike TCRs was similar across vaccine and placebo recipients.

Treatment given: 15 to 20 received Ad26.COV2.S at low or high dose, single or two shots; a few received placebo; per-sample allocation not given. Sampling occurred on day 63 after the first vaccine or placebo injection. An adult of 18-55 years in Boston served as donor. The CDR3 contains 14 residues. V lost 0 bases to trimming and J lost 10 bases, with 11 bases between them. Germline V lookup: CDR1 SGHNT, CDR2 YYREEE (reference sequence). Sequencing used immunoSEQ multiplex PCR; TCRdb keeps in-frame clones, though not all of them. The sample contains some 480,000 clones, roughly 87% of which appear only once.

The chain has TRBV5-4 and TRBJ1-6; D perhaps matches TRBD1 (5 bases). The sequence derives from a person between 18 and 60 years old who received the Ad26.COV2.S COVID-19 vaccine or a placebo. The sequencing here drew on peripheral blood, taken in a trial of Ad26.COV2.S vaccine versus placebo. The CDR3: CASSLAGGSSPLHF. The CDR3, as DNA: TGTGCCAGCAGCTTGGCTGGGGGGTCATCACCCCTCCACTTT.